The source of this T cell receptor (beta chain) is a study of spatial heterogeneity in lung cancer. Overall study: Bulk RNA-seq from matched material yielded a T cell module score that correlated strongly with TCR transcript counts in tumor regions.

Study-level findings and limits: Alpha chains reached an estimated coverage of roughly 7.1% of tumor T cells, and beta chains about 14%. Mutation tallies in tumors tracked expanded intratumoral alpha and beta TCR counts.

Time point specified: sample taken at primary tumor resection. Unsorted samples of tumor, nontumor lung or frozen PBMC had their whole RNA sequenced. TCRdb re-derived calls from the 5' RACE reads in MiXCR, one entry per CDR3 protein. In the table there are more than 20,000 distinct CDR3 sequences, around 6% of which are singletons. This clonotype was seen a few times. The antigen remains unidentified. V was pared by 5 bases and J by 1 base, with 12 bases between. In germline, CDR1 is SGHRS, CDR2 YFSETQ. The CDR3 runs to 14 residues. The rearrangement links TRBV5-1 to TRBJ2-5; D gene uncertain. This TCR was recovered from a male donor with early-stage non-small cell lung cancer. The source was lung tumor tissue, collected at surgery. CDR3 sequence reads: CASRVTSTQETQYF. CDR3 nucleotides: TGCGCCAGCAGGGTGACGAGCACCCAAGAGACCCAGTACTTC.